This T cell receptor (beta chain) was sequenced during a study of T cell repertoires in cytomegalovirus infection. Study details: Through public TCR beta signatures, both CMV infection and matching HLA type were indicated. Study-wide results and limits: Carriers of CMV plus the relevant HLA were identified by cumulative public TCR beta family frequency. What dominated the ex vivo response were HLA-C-restricted CMV-specific TCR beta clonotypes.

TCRdb re-analysed the reads in MiXCR, keeping a single row per CDR3 protein. Found here are 150,000 to 200,000 distinct CDR3 sequences, over 25% of them singletons; the top ten hold approximately 30%. Per germline, CDR1 MNHNY and CDR2 SVGAGI (reference sequence). Trimming took 6 bases from V and 4 from J, leaving 14 bases between them. This CDR3 is 14 amino acids long. There are many counts of this clonotype. Its target is unknown. This TCR was sampled from a human donor in good health (CMV status not recorded). Some clones in this sample may be carry-over from other donors' samples. The rearrangement uses TRBV6-6 and TRBJ2-3; the D is unclear. What was sequenced was PBMCs. The CDR3 here is CASSPKGSPDTQYF. For the CDR3, the DNA is TGTGCCAGCAGCCCTAAAGGGTCCCCAGATACGCAGTATTTT.